This TCR beta chain was obtained from a study of blood T cell repertoires in COVID-19. Across the study: Samples of COVID-19 (acute and convalescent) were obtained from the United States, Italy and Spain. PBMCs, B-cell-depleted T cells, or T cells provided the cDNA or gDNA that made up the material.

The V gene's germline CDR1 is LGHNA and CDR2 YNFKEQ. The ends were cut back, 0 bases at V and 3 bases at J, with 5 bases in the middle. CDR3 size: 14 residues. Per the original methods: It was from reference gene primer amplification that nucleated cell counts were estimated. Clones were read by immunoSEQ multiplex PCR, and TCRdb kept only the in-frame ones, dropping some. For V, J and clone size, that table is used; D and trimming come from the DNA. The sample yields some 77,000 clones, roughly nine tenths seen once. The TCR sequence derives from a man between 25 and 39 years old with acute or convalescent COVID-19. The V call is TRBV4-2, the J call TRBJ2-2; unclear D gene. Material: peripheral blood. The CDR3 coding sequence is TGTGCCAGCAGCCAAGATCTTCACACCGGGGAGCTGTTTTTT. Its translation: CASSQDLHTGELFF.